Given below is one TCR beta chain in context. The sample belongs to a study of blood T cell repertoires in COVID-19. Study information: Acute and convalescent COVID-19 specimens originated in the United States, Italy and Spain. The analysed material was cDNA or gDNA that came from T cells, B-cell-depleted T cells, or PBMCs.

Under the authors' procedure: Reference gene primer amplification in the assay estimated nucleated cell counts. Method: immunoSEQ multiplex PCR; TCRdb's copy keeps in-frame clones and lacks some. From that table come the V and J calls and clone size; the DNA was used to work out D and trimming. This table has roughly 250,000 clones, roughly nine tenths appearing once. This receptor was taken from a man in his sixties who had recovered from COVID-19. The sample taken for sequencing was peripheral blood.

The CDR3 sequence is CASSYGPNEQFF. As DNA, the CDR3 is TGTGCCAGCAGTTACGGGCCCAATGAGCAGTTCTTC. The J gene is TRBJ2-1, the V gene TRBV6-5; D remains ambiguous. CDR1 is MNHEY and CDR2 is SVGAGI in the germline V gene. V lost 2 bases and J 6 bases, leaving 5 bases between the germline ends. This CDR3 is 12 amino acids long.